Sequencing of this T cell receptor (beta chain) was carried out in a study of blood T cell repertoires in COVID-19. Study summary: Acute and convalescent COVID-19 specimens originated in the United States, Italy and Spain. Sample material is recorded as cDNA or gDNA derived from T cells, B-cell-depleted T cells, or PBMCs.

Authors' processing steps: Estimation of nucleated cell counts was performed using reference gene primer amplification. The repertoire was sequenced with immunoSEQ multiplex PCR; TCRdb's copy has only in-frame clones and lacks some. V, J and clone size are taken as reported in that table, and D and trimming were inferred from the DNA itself. Among about 120,000 clones, approximately 84% were seen once, and the ten largest hold 3.4%. CDR3 length equals 16 residues. Germline V lookup: CDR1 MNHNS, CDR2 SASEGT. Trimming left V 2 bases short and J 10 bases short, with 21 bases between. The chain uses TRBV6-1 and TRBJ1-3; a weak D match, TRBD1 (5 bases). This sequence originates from a man aged 40-49 years with acute or convalescent COVID-19. The sample taken for sequencing was peripheral blood. The CDR3 coding sequence is TGTGCCAGCAGTGAACTTCTGGGGACGGGTGGGAGGACCATATATTTT. Protein: CASSELLGTGGRTIYF.